These T cell receptor beta chains were read from a single sample in a study of cytomegalovirus exposure and HLA in healthy donors. Libraries were prepared by immunoSEQ multiplex PCR; TCRdb keeps only in-frame clonotypes and omits some of them. The table for this sample gives 65,000 to 85,000 clones. The sequencing input was PBMCs. The receptors derive from a woman in her sixties or seventies in good health and CMV-seronegative. Both conserved end residues are part of each CDR3. A D gene is named only where the DNA matches it firmly.

D gene	V gene	J gene	CDR3 protein	CDR3 DNA
TRBD2	TRBV28	TRBJ2-3	CASSTAGVVTDTQYF	TGTGCCAGCAGTACCGCGGGAGTTGTCACAGATACGCAGTATTTT
NA	TRBV7-8	TRBJ2-3	CASSLSGNTQYF	TGTGCCAGCAGCCTCAGCGGAAATACGCAGTATTTT
NA	TRBV27	TRBJ1-5	CASSHYRTDSNQPQHF	TGTGCCAGCAGCCACTATCGGACAGATAGCAATCAGCCCCAGCATTTT
NA	TRBV4-1	TRBJ2-2	CASSQATGWPGELFF	TGCGCCAGCAGCCAAGCAACAGGGTGGCCCGGGGAGCTGTTTTTT
NA	TRBV5-1	TRBJ2-6	CASSLEGRPGANVLTF	TGCGCCAGCAGCTTGGAAGGGAGACCTGGGGCCAACGTCCTGACTTTC
NA	TRBV18	TRBJ2-2	CASSQITGELFF	TGTGCCAGCTCACAAATAACCGGGGAGCTGTTTTTT
TRBD2	TRBV7-3	TRBJ2-1	CASSLAGGTNEQFF	TGTGCCAGCAGCTTGGCGGGAGGTACCAATGAGCAGTTCTTC
NA	TRBV30	TRBJ2-3	CAWLGTSTDTQYF	TGTGCCTGGCTCGGGACTAGCACAGATACGCAGTATTTT
TRBD1	TRBV25-1	TRBJ1-5	CASSETTGNQPQHF	TGTGCCAGCAGTGAAACGACAGGGAATCAGCCCCAGCATTTT
TRBD1	TRBV28	TRBJ2-1	CASSPGQGYNEQFF	TGTGCCAGCAGTCCGGGACAGGGGTACAATGAGCAGTTCTTC
TRBD2	TRBV7-3	TRBJ2-5	CASSSLGSGRSETQYF	TGTGCCAGCAGCTCGCTCGGTAGCGGGAGGTCTGAGACCCAGTACTTC
NA	TRBV28	TRBJ1-5	CASSLPGRAQHF	TGTGCCAGCAGTTTACCGGGGAGGGCCCAGCATTTT
TRBD1	TRBV27	TRBJ2-2	CASRGQGAYTGELFF	TGTGCCAGCAGGGGACAGGGGGCCTACACCGGGGAGCTGTTTTTT
TRBD2	TRBV10-3	TRBJ2-1	CAISEYLADEQFF	TGTGCCATCAGTGAGTACCTAGCGGATGAGCAGTTCTTC
TRBD1	TRBV7-3	TRBJ1-2	CASSPLPGTDYGYTF	TGTGCCAGCAGCCCCCTCCCCGGGACAGACTATGGCTACACCTTC
TRBD2	TRBV27	TRBJ2-7	CASSARTSGRAPRFEQYF	TGTGCCAGCAGTGCCCGGACTAGCGGGAGGGCTCCCCGGTTCGAGCAGTACTTC
NA	TRBV2	TRBJ1-6	CASRTGGAQNSPLHF	TGTGCCAGCAGGACCGGCGGGGCACAGAATTCACCCCTCCACTTT
NA	TRBV2	TRBJ2-7	CARSGGSGYEQYF	TGTGCCAGGTCAGGAGGTTCAGGCTACGAGCAGTACTTC
NA	TRBV4-2	TRBJ1-5	CASSQGGYDQPQHF	TGTGCCAGCAGCCAAGGGGGCTACGATCAGCCCCAGCATTTT
TRBD2	TRBV28	TRBJ2-7	CASSPPTSGKYEQYF	TGTGCCAGCAGTCCCCCAACTAGCGGGAAATACGAGCAGTACTTC
TRBD1	TRBV5-1	TRBJ1-4	CASSLGPGTGGEKLFF	TGCGCCAGCAGCTTGGGTCCCGGGACAGGGGGCGAAAAACTGTTTTTT
NA	TRBV21-1	TRBJ1-2	CASSKALLSNYGYTF	TGTGCCAGCAGCAAAGCTCTCCTTTCTAACTATGGCTACACCTTC
NA	TRBV2	TRBJ1-3	CASSPTGLLFSGNTIYF	TGTGCCAGCAGTCCGACAGGATTACTTTTCTCTGGAAACACCATATATTTT
TRBD2	TRBV28	TRBJ2-7	CASSVSGRAWYEQYF	TGTGCCAGCAGCGTTAGCGGGAGGGCCTGGTACGAGCAGTACTTC
TRBD1	TRBV7-9	TRBJ2-7	CASSPRTGGTYEQYF	TGTGCCAGCAGCCCTCGGACAGGGGGGACCTACGAGCAGTACTTC
NA	TRBV19	TRBJ2-1	CASSMRQYNEQFF	TGTGCCAGTAGTATGAGACAGTACAATGAGCAGTTCTTC
TRBD1	TRBV28	TRBJ1-1	CASSLFQGALTEAFF	TGTGCCAGCAGTTTATTCCAGGGGGCGCTCACTGAAGCTTTCTTT